The T cell receptor (beta chain) under discussion was sequenced for a study of shared clonotypes between healthy human individuals (dated by TCRdb to about 2020). About the study as a whole: The cohort comprised a couple of women and three men aged 18 to 49 years. Different laboratories and diverse techniques were used to prepare libraries and sequence TCR repertoires, to increase sequencing depth and limit assay-specific biases. Each donor's leukapheresis produced roughly between about 0.8 and 10 billion PBMCs. Per donor, three plates each were used for CD4 naive and CD4 memory, two for CD8 naive, and one for CD8 memory. Blood TCR repertoires of a handful of healthy adults were deeply sequenced to estimate repertoire size and the extent of clonotype sharing between individuals.

Note on this clone: Its antigen is unknown. No much larger clone exists at a distance of one base, and base qualities are not known.

Study-wide findings and limitations: Because the study included a small number of donors, the genetic and exposure-history diversity represented was limited. Pairwise subsampling led to the expectation that sequencing depth would affect the degree of clonotype sharing among donors. Sampling was restricted to blood, and TCR repertoires in tissue are likely to differ from TCR repertoires in blood. Compared with non-shared clonotypes, the clonotypes found in all four sorted-subset donors had higher generation probabilities. Rarefaction of sorted-subset datasets indicated incomplete sequencing despite the large sequencing depth. Across a handful of donors, approximately 5% of naive CD4, around 3.3% of naive CD8, 2.3% of memory CD4, and 0.3% to 0.45% of memory CD8 clonotypes were shared. Larger estimated clonotype richness was generally found for naive subsets than for memory subsets.

TCR CDR3 regions were amplified from genomic DNA by multiplex PCR using the deep immunoSEQ assay. Extracted genomic DNA from each cell subset was spread evenly across all wells of several immunoSEQ 96-well plates, with each plate serving as a replicate. For sorted subsets, each replicate PCR was loaded with roughly 0.2 ug genomic DNA, equivalent to about 30,000 T cell genomes. The purified libraries were quantified using a Qubit 3.0 fluorometer, sized with a Bioanalyzer 2100, and then quantified again using the KAPA Library Quantification kit. Every immunoSEQ 96-well plate was sequenced on a separate single-read 150-cycle Illumina NextSeq 550 flow cell. The authors' pipeline ran thus. Because only junctional sequences without quality scores were contained in the immunoSEQ output, filtering matching that applied to full-length reads could not be performed. To assign V/J genes and CDR3, sequences were annotated against IMGT germline references using PyIR, a Python wrapper for IgBLAST v1.9. Reads were removed for weak V/J assignments (E-value above 1e-6), missing CDR3, stop codons, out-of-frame junctions, or ambiguous translated residues. V3J clonotypes were defined as sequences sharing the same inferred V gene, J gene, and CDR3 amino acid sequence. Percentage overlap between repertoires was computed as shared unique clonotypes divided by the size of the smaller repertoire. Repertoire richness was assessed with RTK rarefaction, the Chao1 estimator, and Recon v2.1 estimates of unobserved clonotypes. Generation probabilities were computed with OLGA for all TCRbeta clonotypes obtained by the gDNA method from a handful of donors. TCRdb obtained this table from immuneACCESS and retained in-frame rearrangements with V and J assigned. These tables miss some clones; where compared with another copy, unresolved V genes account for less than half of the shortfall, and the remainder is unexplained. V and J calls and clone size are as listed in that table; D and trimming were resolved from the DNA. For this sample there are some 2,000,000 clones; just under 95% appear just once. The ten largest clones represent around 1.1% of the sample.

Looking up the germline V gene (reference sequence) yields CDR1 LNHDA and CDR2 SQIVND. From the cysteine through the phenylalanine, the CDR3 covers 17 amino acids. Of all the DNA, just the CDR3 is kept, 51 bases in frame from base 1. Trimming at the junction amounts to 0 bases on V and 0 bases on J, and the germline ends lie 13 bases apart. For the CD8 naive samples, CD45RO-negative cells were positively selected for CCR7, yielding a CD45RA+CCR7+ population from which TemRA cells were excluded. Healthy HIV-negative adults with no recently reported acute infections or vaccinations were included as donors. Every donor was a Caucasian adult residing in Nashville, Tennessee, USA. After blood collection by leukapheresis, PBMCs were isolated using Ficoll-Histopaque density gradient centrifugation and then cryopreserved in the vapor phase of liquid nitrogen. Analytical flow cytometry was used to check the purity and quantity of every magnetically sorted T cell population. Genomic DNA was isolated from every sorted fraction and measured by UV absorbance on a Nanodrop 2000c.

The rearranged segments are TRBV19 and TRBJ2-3; the D segment could be TRBD2, given 5 matching bases. Sequencing was performed on naive CD8+ T cells sorted from blood. This specimen's cell subset or site label, interpreted: CD45RA+CCR7+. The source is a man aged 18-30 years in good health. The DNA sequence is TGTGCCAGTAGTATAGATGGAGGTCAGCATAGCACAGATACGCAGTATTTT. It codes for CASSIDGGQHSTDTQYF. Where the CDR3 stops, the reference TRBV19 and TRBJ2-3 genes take over; the full variable domain is DGGITQSPKYLFRKEGQNVTLSCEQNLNHDAMYWYRQDPGQGLRLIYYSQIVNDFQKGDIAEGYSVSREKKESFPLTVTSAQKNPTAFYLCASSIDGGQHSTDTQYFGPGTRLTVL.